These 28 T cell receptor beta chains were sequenced from one sample in a study of shared clonotypes between healthy human individuals. The table came from immunoSEQ multiplex PCR; TCRdb's copy has only in-frame clones and leaves some out. The table lists about 690,000 clones, about 92% of them singletons. The specimen sequenced was memory CD8+ T cells from PBMCs. Subset specified: CD45RO+ cells pooled with CCR7-negative TemRA cells. These receptors were taken from a man younger than 35 in good health. Some clones in this sample may be carry-over from other donors' samples.

This chain joins TRBV9 and TRBJ1-3; D is ambiguous. This CDR3 region has 14 residues. The germline V gene has CDR1 SGDLS and CDR2 YYNGEE. V was cut by 3 bases and J by 0 bases, with 7 bases left in between. The CDR3 nucleotides read TGTGCCAGCAGCGGCCTGACCTCTGGAAACACCATATATTTT. This encodes CASSGLTSGNTIYF.

The chain combines TRBV9 with TRBJ2-3; D ambiguous. Germline V gives CDR1 SGDLS, CDR2 YYNGEE. With 5 bases removed from V and 0 bases from J, the gap between germline ends came to 10 bases. The CDR3 sequence is 14 residues long. The CDR3 protein is CASSGAASTDTQYF. CDR3 sequence (DNA): TGTGCCAGCAGTGGTGCAGCCAGCACAGATACGCAGTATTTT. The full variable domain, in which reference TRBV9 and TRBJ2-3 provide the parts outside the CDR3, is DSGVTQTPKHLITATGQRVTLRCSPRSGDLSVYWYQQSLDQGLQFLIQYYNGEERAKGNILERFSAQQFPDLHSELNLSSLELGDSALYFCASSGAASTDTQYFGPGTRLTVL.

The chain uses TRBV7-9 and TRBJ1-1; D is unresolved. From germline, CDR1 is SEHNR and CDR2 FQNEAQ (reference sequence). CDR3 length equals 13 residues. V was shortened by 5 bases and J by 12 bases, with 19 bases between the two germline ends. The CDR3 coding sequence is TGTGCCAGCAGCGGGGTAGAGGGCGCGATGTCTTTCTTT. It translates to CASSGVEGAMSFF.

The rearrangement links TRBV6-5 to TRBJ2-7; D call uncertain. Germline V gives CDR1 MNHEY, CDR2 SVGAGI. The CDR3 extends over 13 amino acids. V shed 2 bases and J shed 3 bases, with 8 bases lying between them. Written as DNA, the CDR3 is TGTGCCAGCAGTTACGCCTATTTCTACGAGCAGTACTTC. As protein: CASSYAYFYEQYF.

The V and J genes are TRBV19 and TRBJ2-2; 10 bases match TRBD1. With V trimmed by 4 bases and J by 2 bases, 13 bases remained unmatched. In germline, CDR1 is LNHDA, CDR2 SQIVND (reference sequence). The CDR3 totals 19 residues. CDR3 sequence (DNA): TGTGCCAGTAGTAGTATTTTATTGGACAGGGGGTTAAACACCGGGGAGCTGTTTTTT. Its protein product is CASSSILLDRGLNTGELFF.

The chain has TRBV5-8 and TRBJ2-1; 9 nucleotides line up with TRBD2. The CDR3 runs 14 residues. J lost 4 bases, V lost 1 base, and 0 bases had no gene match. CDR1 and CDR2 from the germline V gene are SGHTS and YDEGEE. CDR3 amino acids: CASSLLAGYNEQFF. Written as DNA, the CDR3 is TGTGCCAGCAGCTTGCTAGCGGGATACAATGAGCAGTTCTTC.

The J gene is TRBJ1-2, the V gene TRBV28; 12 bases fit TRBD1. Germline V gene sequence: CDR1 MDHEN, CDR2 SYDVKM. Trimming took 6 bases from V and 8 from J; bases not matched to a gene: 4. The CDR3 contains 13 residues. CDR3 sequence reads: CASRGQGAEGYTF. Written as DNA, the CDR3 is TGTGCCAGCAGGGGACAGGGGGCGGAAGGCTACACCTTC.

The rearrangement uses TRBV7-9 and TRBJ1-1; D remains unclear. This CDR3 has 14 amino acids. Deletions cut 2 bases from V and 0 bases from J, with 7 bases between. Per the germline V gene, CDR1 is SEHNR and CDR2 is FQNEAQ (reference sequence). The DNA for the CDR3 is TGTGCCAGCAGCTTAATAGCGTTGAACACTGAAGCTTTCTTT. This encodes CASSLIALNTEAFF.

The chain carries TRBV27 and TRBJ1-6, with D unclear. Trimming pared 2 bases from V and 9 bases from J, leaving 14 bases between. Germline V lookup: CDR1 MNHEY, CDR2 SMNVEV (reference sequence). The CDR3 has 15 residues. The CDR3 here is CASSLVERISSPLHF. In nucleotides, the CDR3 is TGTGCCAGCAGTTTAGTTGAGCGTATCTCTTCACCCCTCCACTTT.

The V call is TRBV7-9, the J call TRBJ1-3; TRBD1 matches at 7 bases. V shed 1 base, J shed 5 bases, and the junction held 8 bases outside the gene matches. Germline CDR1 and CDR2: SEHNR and FQNEAQ (reference sequence). The CDR3 runs to 16 residues. CDR3 sequence reads: CASSLGWDSTRNTIYF. The CDR3 DNA reads TGTGCCAGCAGCTTAGGCTGGGACAGTACGAGAAACACCATATATTTT.

The chain couples TRBV13 to TRBJ2-7; D is uncertain. V was cut by 2 bases and J by 7 bases, with 18 bases left in between. This CDR3 contains 15 residues. Germline CDR1 PRHDT, CDR2 FYEKMQ (reference sequence). DNA of the CDR3: TGTGCCAGCAGCTTAAATAGTTTCGGCCGGCCAGAGCAGTACTTC. Residues: CASSLNSFGRPEQYF.

DNA for the CDR3: TGTGCCAGCAGTGCGACGACGACAGGGGCGGATCAGCCCCAGCATTTT. Translated, it gives CASSATTTGADQPQHF. The genes are TRBV6-6 and TRBJ1-5, with 8 bases lining up with TRBD1. V shed 5 bases and J 5 bases; nucleotides not matched to a gene: 11. From germline, CDR1 is MNHNY and CDR2 SVGAGI (reference sequence). The CDR3 runs to 16 residues.

The genes are TRBV30 and TRBJ2-7; D not certain. The germline gives CDR1 GTSNPN, CDR2 SVGIG (reference sequence). The CDR3 has 12 residues. Between the trimmed V and J ends, which lost 2 bases and 7 bases, there was a span of 12 bases. CDR3 coding DNA: TGTGCCTGGAGTCCCAGGTCGTGGGAGCAGTACTTC. As protein: CAWSPRSWEQYF.

The chain combines TRBV4-3 with TRBJ2-3, with 7 bases identical to TRBD2. With V trimmed by 8 bases and J by 3 bases, 11 bases remained unmatched. Germline lookup yields CDR1 LGHNA and CDR2 YSLEER. CDR3 length equals 15 residues. CDR3 coding DNA: TGCGCCAGCGGTGTGGGGCGGGAGTTGACAGATACGCAGTATTTT. Its protein is CASGVGRELTDTQYF.

This clone was found a few times. V and J are TRBV7-9 and TRBJ1-2; D gene uncertain. This CDR3 comprises 16 residues. Germline values: CDR1 SEHNR, CDR2 FQNEAQ (reference sequence). Trimming left V 6 bases short and J 4 bases short, with 21 bases between. The CDR3 DNA sequence: TGTGCCAGCAGTTGGGCGGGCTCACTCCCCCCCTATGGCTACACCTTC. Amino acids: CASSWAGSLPPYGYTF.

The rearrangement joins TRBV7-9 to TRBJ1-5; unclear D gene. In germline, CDR1 is SEHNR, CDR2 FQNEAQ (reference sequence). There are 12 residues in the CDR3. Deletions cut 5 bases from V and 9 bases from J, with 11 bases between. CDR3 in amino acids: CASSPLKGPQHF. CDR3 DNA sequence: TGTGCCAGCAGCCCTTTAAAGGGGCCCCAGCATTTT. The full variable domain, in which reference TRBV7-9 and TRBJ1-5 provide the parts outside the CDR3, is DTGVSQNPRHKITKRGQNVTFRCDPISEHNRLYWYRQTLGQGPEFLTYFQNEAQLEKSRLLSDRFSAERPKGSFSTLEIQRTEQGDSAMYLCASSPLKGPQHFGDGTRLSIL.

The chain has TRBV6-1 and TRBJ2-2; D assignment may be TRBD1 or TRBD2 (6 bases each). The CDR3 runs 16 residues. V was cut by 2 bases and J by 1 base, with 11 bases left in between. Germline V CDR1 and CDR2: MNHNS, SASEGT. CDR3 protein: CASSEWGAQNTGELFF. In nucleotides, the CDR3 is TGTGCCAGCAGTGAATGGGGGGCTCAGAACACCGGGGAGCTGTTTTTT.

This chain uses TRBV27 with TRBJ2-7, with TRBD1 identical over 8 bases. V was pared by 7 bases and J by 4 bases, with 3 bases of the junction left unmatched. The CDR3 contains 12 residues. Germline V gene lookup returns CDR1 MNHEY and CDR2 SMNVEV (reference sequence). The CDR3 DNA follows: TGTGCCAGCAAGCGACAGGGGTACGAGCAGTACTTC. This codes for CASKRQGYEQYF.

The chain employs TRBV11-2 and TRBJ2-5; 8 nucleotides align to TRBD1. There are 17 residues in the CDR3. Trimming removed 5 bases from V and 5 bases from J; junction bases left unmatched: 16. CDR1 and CDR2 from the germline V gene are SGHAT and FQNNGV. Here the CDR3 reads CASSHGWGQGAHETQYF. The CDR3 DNA follows: TGTGCCAGCAGCCACGGATGGGGGCAGGGGGCGCATGAGACCCAGTACTTC.

In the case of this clone: An end of the junction differs from the germline gene, which may be a read error. The chain is built from TRBV5-8 and TRBJ1-2; D unclear. CDR1 SGHTS and CDR2 YDEGEE come from the germline V gene. The CDR3 runs to 9 residues. The CDR3 region is CASSSRGYF. CDR3 in DNA: TGTGCCAGCAGCTCGCGGGGTTACTTC.

The J gene is TRBJ2-3, the V gene TRBV5-4, with no clear D. CDR1 and CDR2 from the germline V gene are SGHNT and YYREEE (reference sequence). The CDR3 sequence is 12 residues long. V lost 5 bases, J lost 4 bases, and 8 bases lay in between. The CDR3 region is CASRESADTQYF. CDR3 bases: TGTGCCAGCAGGGAGTCCGCAGATACGCAGTATTTT.

V usage is TRBV5-1 and J usage is TRBJ1-2; TRBD1 agrees at 7 bases. The CDR3 loop spans 14 amino acids. The V gene's germline CDR1 is SGHRS and CDR2 YFSETQ. The V gene end was trimmed by 1 base and the J gene end by 4 bases; junction bases not matched to a gene: 4. DNA for the CDR3: TGCGCCAGCAGCTTGCGGGACAGCCTCTATGGCTACACCTTC. Protein: CASSLRDSLYGYTF.

This sequence joins TRBV9 and TRBJ2-1; the D is unclear. From germline, CDR1 is SGDLS and CDR2 YYNGEE. Deletions cut 0 bases from V and 10 bases from J, with 20 bases between. This CDR3 is 16 amino acids long. The DNA of the CDR3 is TGTGCCAGCAGCGTAGATGGGCGGTTCCCCCAAGGGGAGCAGTTCTTC. It codes for CASSVDGRFPQGEQFF.

The chain is built from TRBV7-9 and TRBJ2-3; TRBD2 matches 14 bases. This CDR3 has 16 residues. CDR1 and CDR2 (germline): SEHNR, FQNEAQ (reference sequence). V was clipped by 5 bases and J by 2 bases; unmatched bases: 3. This CDR3 is CASSPGLAGVTDTQYF. CDR3 bases: TGTGCCAGCAGCCCGGGACTAGCGGGAGTCACAGATACGCAGTATTTT.

V is TRBV11-2 and J is TRBJ1-1; no reliable D call. The CDR3 spans 12 residues. The V end was cut by 3 bases, the J end by 4 bases, with 6 bases between. CDR1 SGHAT and CDR2 FQNNGV come from the germline V gene. CDR3 in DNA: TGTGCCAGCAGCTTTGACGGCACTGAAGCTTTCTTT. Translation: CASSFDGTEAFF.

This clone was seen only once. V is TRBV5-6 and J is TRBJ2-3; the match to TRBD2 covers 7 bases. Germline loops: CDR1 SGHDT, CDR2 YYEEEE. The ends lost 0 bases at V and 3 bases at J; junction bases unmatched: 13. The CDR3 length is 18 residues. The CDR3 DNA reads as TGTGCCAGCAGCTTGGGTCCTCGAGGTGGTAGCGGGACAGATACGCAGTATTTT. It translates to CASSLGPRGGSGTDTQYF.

The chain recombines TRBV29-1 with TRBJ2-7, with D uncertain. Trimming stripped 1 base from V and 0 bases from J, with 7 bases between. CDR3 length equals 13 residues. The germline CDR1 and CDR2 sequences are SQVTM and ANQGSEA. This chain's CDR3 is CSVEGPYSYEQYF. The DNA of the CDR3 is TGCAGCGTTGAAGGTCCCTACTCCTACGAGCAGTACTTC.

This chain joins TRBV29-1 and TRBJ2-7; D unclear. V lost 0 bases and J 4 bases, leaving 4 bases between the germline ends. Germline V CDR1 and CDR2: SQVTM, ANQGSEA. The CDR3 length is 11 residues. CDR3 residues: CSVEDFYEQYF. DNA of the CDR3: TGCAGCGTTGAAGATTTTTACGAGCAGTACTTC.